This entry is about one T cell receptor beta chain. This clone has more than one count but fewer than ten. This receptor's antigen is unknown. No base quality values were provided; no much bigger clone lies one nucleotide off. This entry is derived from a study of beta chain features in type 1 diabetes (dated by TCRdb to the late 2010s). At the level of the whole study: No differences in mean age, gender distribution, total cell number or subset yield were found between patients and healthy donors. In the study, TCRB repertoires of sorted circulating CD4+ T cell subsets from recently diagnosed type 1 diabetes patients were compared with those of matched healthy donors. Naive and central memory subsets were obtained from all 30 or so donors, but regulatory and stem cell-like memory subsets were isolated from only 8 patients and about 8 healthy donors. Across all samples, about 110 million sorted cells were examined, and cell number per subset correlated strongly with RNA yield.

Here is what the overall study found, with its caveats: Because cDNA rather than genomic DNA was sequenced, highly expressing activated cells could have been over-represented, although no difference in activation and CD3 levels was found between groups. At VDJ recombination sites, type 1 diabetes patients had fewer insertions and more deleted nucleotides, which implies abnormalities in thymic rearrangement. Naive, central memory and regulatory TCRB repertoires appeared more similar among patients than among healthy donors. Because small numbers of individuals were included in the HLA sub-analyses, any influence of HLA type on TCRB rearrangement was left unresolved. A moderate but significant shortening of TCRB CDR3 length was observed in type 1 diabetes patients in all four CD4+ subsets. PCR may preferentially amplify shorter templates, but because patient and control samples were amplified and corrected together, any resulting skew would affect both groups equally.

Each donor gave one peripheral blood draw, approximately 0.11 L on average, collected into heparinised tubes. Using a panel that included CD45RO, CCR7, CD25, CD127, CD95 and CD27, naive, central memory, regulatory and stem cell-like memory CD4+ T cells were sorted on a BD FACSAria II. A purity above 98% was achieved for all sorted populations. Right away, PBMCs were isolated by Lymphoprep density gradient centrifugation and were stained directly, with no culture step. To minimize batch effects, samples were stained and sorted in pairs, one healthy donor with one patient per experiment. The entire isolated RNA was reverse transcribed using the High Capacity cDNA Reverse Transcription Kit, and thus expressed TCRB transcripts were sequenced. Naive, central memory and regulatory T cell samples underwent deep immunoSEQ sequencing, averaging around 4 million total reads per sample. After sorted cells were lysed in RLT buffer, RNA was extracted with DNase-treated RNeasy Micro or Mini kits, with the choice depending on cell number. To prevent cross-contamination, each cell subset was processed individually, whereas patient and healthy donor samples were processed jointly. Using the immunoSEQ multiplex PCR, TCRB sequences were amplified from cDNA into 87-bp fragments spanning the CDR3 region. Amplicons were sequenced on the Illumina HiSeq platform. The original pipeline was this. PCR bias was corrected computationally using synthetic template baselines, and reads within Hamming distance 2 were collapsed, with unmergeable singletons discarded. Reads were aligned against IMGT to assign V, D and J genes, CDR3 length and insertions or deletions at six rearrangement sites. Clonotype counts were normalized to sorted cell number within each subset before computing true diversity and Gini coefficients with the tcR R package. The overlap coefficient, calculated on TCRB nucleotide sequences, was used to quantify repertoire sharing. This is the immuneACCESS table as TCRdb keeps it, with only in-frame sequences that have V and J called. A part of the clones is gone; compared with another copy, unresolved V genes explain less than half, and the rest is unexplained. The V and J calls and clone size were taken over from that table, and D and trimming were inferred from the DNA. The sample profile shows some 150,000 clones; over 8.5% of them were found once. The top ten constitute approximately 2% of the sample.

Sequencing was performed on central memory CD4+ T cells from blood. The receptor comes from a young man in good health.

The sequenced DNA: TGTGCCAGCAGCTTAACCCTAGGGACTAGCGTTACCGGGGAGCTGTTTTTT. Its protein reads: CASSLTLGTSVTGELFF. The chain is made from TRBV7-3 and TRBJ2-2, with 10 bases aligning to TRBD2. Taken from the germline V gene, the CDR1 and CDR2 loops are SGHTA and FQGTGA. At the junction V is shortened by 0 bases and J by 5 bases; bases outside the gene matches: 6. The CDR3 starts with the cysteine, ends with the phenylalanine, and has 17 residues. Of all the DNA, just the CDR3 is kept, 51 bases in frame from base 1.